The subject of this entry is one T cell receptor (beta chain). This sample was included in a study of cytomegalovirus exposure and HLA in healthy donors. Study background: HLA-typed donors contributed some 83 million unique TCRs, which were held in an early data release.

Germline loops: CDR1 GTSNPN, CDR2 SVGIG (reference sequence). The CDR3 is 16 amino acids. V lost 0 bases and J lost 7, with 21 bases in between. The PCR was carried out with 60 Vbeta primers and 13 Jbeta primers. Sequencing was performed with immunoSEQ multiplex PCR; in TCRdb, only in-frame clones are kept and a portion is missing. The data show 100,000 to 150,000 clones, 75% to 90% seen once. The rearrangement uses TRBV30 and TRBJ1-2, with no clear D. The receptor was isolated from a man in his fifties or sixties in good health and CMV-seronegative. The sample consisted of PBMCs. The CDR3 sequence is CAWSVLRERAGGGYTF. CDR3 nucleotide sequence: TGTGCCTGGAGTGTACTACGGGAGAGGGCGGGAGGTGGCTACACCTTC. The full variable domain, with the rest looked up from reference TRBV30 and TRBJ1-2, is SQTIHQWPATLVQPVGSPLSLECTVEGTSNPNLYWYRQAAGRGLQLLFYSVGIGQISSEVPQNLSASRPQDRQFILSSKKLLLSDSGFYLCAWSVLRERAGGGYTFGSGTRLTVV.